One and the same sample provided the 14 T cell receptor beta chains below, sequenced in a study of neurological immune-mediated disorders (dated by TCRdb to between 2017 and 2020). Library construction relied on 5' RACE. The reads were generated on an Illumina HiSeq 2500. TCRdb trimmed public reads at Q25 via fastp, called clones via MiXCR and kept in-frame beta chains. Every distinct CDR3 protein forms one entry, paired with its most common genes and DNA. For this sample the table gives about 74,000 distinct CDR3 sequences, of which around 5.2% were detected only once. In total, the top ten clones hold about 8% of the sample. The specimen was PBMCs. The receptors here all came from a man aged 18 to 35 with multiple sclerosis.

Many counts were recorded for this clonotype. V and J are TRBV7-9 and TRBJ2-1; possibly TRBD2 for D (6 bases). The CDR3 has 13 residues. Germline CDR1 reads SEHNR; CDR2 reads FQNEAQ (reference sequence). The ends were cut back, 4 bases at V and 7 bases at J, with 11 bases in the middle. In nucleotides, the CDR3 is TGTGCCAGCAGCTCCCGCGGGGCGAATGAGCAGTTCTTC. It is translated as CASSSRGANEQFF.

This clonotype was detected only once. Given a much more abundant clone one base away, this may be a read error. The V gene is TRBV5-5, the J gene TRBJ1-4; D might be TRBD1 (6 bases). The CDR3 contains 15 residues. Germline CDR1 reads SGHKS; CDR2 reads YYEKEE (reference sequence). CDR3 amino acids: CASTRQVGENEKLIF. The CDR3 region has the DNA TGTGCCAGCACCCGACAGGTTGGGGAAAATGAAAAACTGATTTTT.

At least ten counts were recorded for this clonotype. The rearrangement uses TRBV7-2 and TRBJ2-7; D tentatively reads TRBD1 or TRBD2 (5 bases each). The germline V gene encodes CDR1 SGHTA and CDR2 FQGNSA. This CDR3 has 15 amino acids. V lost 1 base to trimming and J lost 2 bases, with 12 bases between them. In DNA form, the CDR3 reads TGTGCCAGCAGCTTAGAGGTCCTGGGGGCCTACGAGCAGTACTTC. It yields the protein CASSLEVLGAYEQYF.

The chain employs TRBV14 and TRBJ2-7, with unresolved D. The CDR3 sequence is 14 residues long. Deletions cut 0 bases from V and 7 bases from J, with 13 bases between. CDR1 SGHDN and CDR2 FVKESK come from the germline V gene. The CDR3, as DNA: TGTGCCAGCAGCCAAGAAGCAGGCAGGAAAGAGCAGTACTTC. Its protein product is CASSQEAGRKEQYF.

Ten or more counts support this clonotype. The CDR3 DNA is TGTGCCAGCAAGGAGGGGACAACTTCACCCCTCCACTTT. It yields the protein CASKEGTTSPLHF. The gene calls are TRBV6-1 and TRBJ1-6; TRBD1 might be the D (6 bases). V was pared by 7 bases and J by 9 bases, with 13 bases between. The CDR3 has 13 residues. Per germline, CDR1 MNHNS and CDR2 SASEGT.

This clonotype was detected ten times or more. The chain carries TRBV5-1 and TRBJ2-3; 10 bases are shared with TRBD1. The CDR3 is 16 amino acids. CDR1 and CDR2 from the germline V gene are SGHRS and YFSETQ. V trimming: 4 bases; J trimming: 8 bases; junction bases outside the gene matches: 13. The CDR3 coding sequence is TGCGCCAGCAGCGTCTGGGACAGGGGATCACAGGGTACGCAGTATTTT. It encodes CASSVWDRGSQGTQYF.

In its sample, this clonotype was seen a few times. Compared with germline, one end of the junction differs, possibly owing to a read error. The DNA of the CDR3 is TGCAGTGCTAAAGGGGTCCGCGTTAGTCAGCCCCAGAATTTT. It codes for CSAKGVRVSQPQNF. The rearrangement joins TRBV20-1 to TRBJ1-5; possible D gene TRBD1, 5 bases. Germline loops: CDR1 DFQATT, CDR2 SNEGSKA (reference sequence). The CDR3 is 14 residues long.

Many counts were recorded for this clonotype. The rearrangement joins TRBV20-1 to TRBJ2-7, with D possibly TRBD1 on 7 matching bases. CDR3 length: 11 amino acids. Between the trimmed V and J ends, which lost 6 bases and 5 bases, there was a span of 11 bases. The germline V gene encodes CDR1 DFQATT and CDR2 SNEGSKA (reference sequence). CDR3 nucleotide sequence: TGCAGTGCCCCAGGGGGGAACGAGCAGTACTTC. Translated: CSAPGGNEQYF.

With regard to this clonotype: A read error may be the cause here, since a much bigger clone is one base away. V gene TRBV5-1 combines with J gene TRBJ1-1; possibly TRBD1 for D (6 bases). V was cut by 6 bases and J by 0 bases, with 12 bases left in between. The CDR3 has 14 amino acids. Germline-derived CDR1 and CDR2 are SGHRS and YFSETQ. CDR3 sequence: CASKGGALNTEAFF. CDR3 DNA: TGCGCCAGCAAGGGGGGGGCGCTGAACACTGAAGCTTTCTTT. Full variable domain (remainder filled in from reference TRBV5-1 and TRBJ1-1): KAGVTQTPRYLIKTRGQQVTLSCSPISGHRSVSWYQQTPGQGLQFLFEYFSETQRNKGNFPGRFSGRQFSNSRSEMNVSTLELGDSALYLCASKGGALNTEAFFGQGTRLTVV.

This clonotype was picked up many times. This rearrangement joins TRBV7-2 to TRBJ2-7; D perhaps matches TRBD1 (5 bases). The CDR3 is made up of 15 amino acids. Germline V gene lookup returns CDR1 SGHTA and CDR2 FQGNSA. V was trimmed by 0 bases and J by 3 bases, leaving 12 bases between them. CDR3 amino acids: CASSLARGPGYEQYF. DNA for the CDR3: TGTGCCAGCAGCTTAGCTAGGGGCCCCGGCTACGAGCAGTACTTC.

This clonotype occurred many times. The V and J genes are TRBV12-3 or TRBV12-4 and TRBJ2-1; TRBD1 agrees at 7 bases. V gave up 3 bases and J gave up 4 bases; unmatched junction bases: 6. CDR3 length: 15 residues. CDR3 DNA: TGTGCCAGCAGTTTCCTCTCGGGACAGTACAATGAGCAGTTCTTC. The encoded protein is CASSFLSGQYNEQFF.

This CDR3 is CASSFSGTSYEQYF. The CDR3 region has the DNA TGCGCCAGCAGCTTTTCAGGGACCTCTTACGAGCAGTACTTC. This chain links TRBV5-1 with TRBJ2-7, with D possibly being TRBD1 or TRBD2 (5 bases each). This CDR3 contains 14 residues. Trimming cost V 2 bases and J 4 bases, with 13 bases left between them. Germline-derived CDR1 and CDR2 are SGHRS and YFSETQ.

This clonotype showed up many times. The rearrangement uses TRBV3-1 and TRBJ2-2, with D possibly TRBD2 on 6 matching bases. The CDR3 has 15 amino acids. V was cut by 4 bases and J by 8 bases, with 17 bases left in between. Germline-derived CDR1 and CDR2 are LGHDT and YNNKEL (reference sequence). The CDR3, as DNA: TGTGCCAGCAGCCTCCCGGGGCTCGGGAGTGGGGAGCTGTTTTTT. This codes for CASSLPGLGSGELFF.

The table lists this clonotype with a few counts. A clone one base away is much larger, so this may be a read error. The CDR3 reads CASGGRGQETQYF. DNA of the CDR3: TGTGCCAGCGGGGGTAGAGGGCAAGAGACCCAGTACTTC. This chain connects TRBV2 to TRBJ2-5; the D call may be TRBD1 or TRBD2 (5 bases each). Trimming pared 8 bases from V and 2 bases from J, leaving 12 bases between. The CDR3 extends over 13 amino acids. Germline V gene data show CDR1 as SNHLY and CDR2 as FYNNEI. The full variable domain, its missing parts supplied by reference TRBV2 and TRBJ2-5, is EPEVTQTPSHQVTQMGQEVILRCVPISNHLYFYWYRQILGQKVEFLVSFYNNEISEKSEIFDDQFSVERPDGSNFTLKIRSTKLEDSAMYFCASGGRGQETQYFGPGTRLLVL.